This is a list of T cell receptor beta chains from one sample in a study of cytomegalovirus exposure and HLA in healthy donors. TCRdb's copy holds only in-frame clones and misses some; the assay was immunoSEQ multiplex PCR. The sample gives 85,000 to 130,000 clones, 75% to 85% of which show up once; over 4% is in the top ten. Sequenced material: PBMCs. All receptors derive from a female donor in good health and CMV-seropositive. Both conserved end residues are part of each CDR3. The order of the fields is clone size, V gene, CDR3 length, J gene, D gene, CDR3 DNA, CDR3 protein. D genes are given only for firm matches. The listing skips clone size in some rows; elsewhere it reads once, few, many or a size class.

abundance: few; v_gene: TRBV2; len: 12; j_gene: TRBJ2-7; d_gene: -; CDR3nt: TGTGCCAGCAGTGTCGACTTCTACGAGCAGTACTTC; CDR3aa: CASSVDFYEQYF
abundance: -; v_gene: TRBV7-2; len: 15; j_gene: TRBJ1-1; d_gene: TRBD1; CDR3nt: TGTGCCAGCAGCTACTACAGGGGAGGCGCCACTGAAGCTTTCTTT; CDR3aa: CASSYYRGGATEAFF
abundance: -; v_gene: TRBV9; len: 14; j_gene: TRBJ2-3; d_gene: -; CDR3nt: TGTGCCAGCAGCGTTACAGGTAGCACAGATACGCAGTATTTT; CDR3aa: CASSVTGSTDTQYF
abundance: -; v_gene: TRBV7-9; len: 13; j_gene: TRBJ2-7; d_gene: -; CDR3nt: TGTGCCAGCAGCTTAAGCTGGAGAGCCGAGCAGTACTTC; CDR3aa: CASSLSWRAEQYF
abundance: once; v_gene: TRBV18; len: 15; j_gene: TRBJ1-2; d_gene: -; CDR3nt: TGTGCCAGCTCACCACCGGGGGCGGGAGCCTATGGCTACACCTTC; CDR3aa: CASSPPGAGAYGYTF
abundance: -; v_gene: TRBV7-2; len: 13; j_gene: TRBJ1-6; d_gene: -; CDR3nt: TGTGCCAGCAGCTTAAGACTAGCAGGGAGGATTTTCTTT; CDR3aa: CASSLRLAGRIFF
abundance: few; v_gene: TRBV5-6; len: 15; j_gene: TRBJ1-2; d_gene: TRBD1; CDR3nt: TGTGCCAGCAGCTTGGGGGACAGTAGAAACTATGGCTACACCTTC; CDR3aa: CASSLGDSRNYGYTF
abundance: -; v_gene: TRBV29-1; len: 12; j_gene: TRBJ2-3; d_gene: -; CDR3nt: TGCAGCGTTGACGAGGGGGCAGATACGCAGTATTTT; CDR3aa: CSVDEGADTQYF
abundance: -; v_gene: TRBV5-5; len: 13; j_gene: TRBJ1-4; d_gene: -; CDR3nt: TGTGCCAGCAGCTTGGTCTCCTTTGAAAAACTGTTTTTT; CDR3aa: CASSLVSFEKLFF
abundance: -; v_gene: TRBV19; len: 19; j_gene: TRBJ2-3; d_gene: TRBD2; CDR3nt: TGTGCCAGTAGTTCAAGGGGACTAGCGGGAGGTCCGGGTGGAGATACGCAGTATTTT; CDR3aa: CASSSRGLAGGPGGDTQYF
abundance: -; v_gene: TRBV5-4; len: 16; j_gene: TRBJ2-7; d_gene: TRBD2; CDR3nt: TGTGCCAGCAGCTTGGCCGGGTGGGGACTAAACTACGAGCAGTACTTC; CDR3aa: CASSLAGWGLNYEQYF
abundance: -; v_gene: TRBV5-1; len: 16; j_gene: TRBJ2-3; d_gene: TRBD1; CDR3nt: TGCGCCAGCAGCCCCACCCGACAGGGACCTACAGATACGCAGTATTTT; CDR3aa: CASSPTRQGPTDTQYF
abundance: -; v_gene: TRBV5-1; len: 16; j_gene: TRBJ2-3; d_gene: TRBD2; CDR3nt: TGCGCCAGCAGCCCGGGACTAGCGGGGAGCACAGATACGCAGTATTTT; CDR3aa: CASSPGLAGSTDTQYF
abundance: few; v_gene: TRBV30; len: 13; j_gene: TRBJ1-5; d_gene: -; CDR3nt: TGTGCCTGGACTGACAAACTCAATCAGCCCCAGCATTTT; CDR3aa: CAWTDKLNQPQHF
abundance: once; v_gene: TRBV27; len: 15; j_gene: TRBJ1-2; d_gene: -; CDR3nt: TGTGCCAGCAGTTTAGACGGAGCGGGCTCCTATGGCTACACCTTC; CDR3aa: CASSLDGAGSYGYTF
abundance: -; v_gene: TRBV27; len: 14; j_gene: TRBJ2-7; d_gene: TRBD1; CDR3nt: TGTGCCAGCAGTCCGGGACAGGGTGGCTACGAGCAGTACTTC; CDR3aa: CASSPGQGGYEQYF
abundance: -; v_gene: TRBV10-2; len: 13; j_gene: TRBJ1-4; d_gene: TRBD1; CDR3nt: TGCGCCAGCAGTGGGGGGACAGGGGAAAAACTGTTTTTT; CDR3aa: CASSGGTGEKLFF
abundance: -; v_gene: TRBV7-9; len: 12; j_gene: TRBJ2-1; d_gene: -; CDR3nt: TGTTCCAGCAGTTCGAGCCTTAGTGAGCAGTTCTTC; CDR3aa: CSSSSSLSEQFF
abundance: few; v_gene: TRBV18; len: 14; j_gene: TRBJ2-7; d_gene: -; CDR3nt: TGTGCCAGCTTTGAGGACTGGCGCTCCTACGAGCAGTACTTC; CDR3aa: CASFEDWRSYEQYF
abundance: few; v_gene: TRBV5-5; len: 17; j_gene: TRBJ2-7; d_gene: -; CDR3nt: TGTGCCAGCAGCTTGACGGGTCTTGGGTTACAGGGTCAAGGGCAGTACTTC; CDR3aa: CASSLTGLGLQGQGQYF
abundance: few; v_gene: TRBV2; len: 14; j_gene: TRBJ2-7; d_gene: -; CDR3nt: TGTGCCAGCAGGCTCCGGGGGGCGATCTACGAGCAGTACTTC; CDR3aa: CASRLRGAIYEQYF
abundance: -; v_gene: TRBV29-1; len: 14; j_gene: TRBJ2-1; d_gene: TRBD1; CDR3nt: TGCAGCGTTGAAGACAGGGGGCCCTACAATGAGCAGTTCTTC; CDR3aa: CSVEDRGPYNEQFF
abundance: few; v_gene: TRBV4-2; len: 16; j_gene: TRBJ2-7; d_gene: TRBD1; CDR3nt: TGTGCCAGCAGCCAATTCTCAGGGGGCGAAACCTACGAGCAGTACTTC; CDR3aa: CASSQFSGGETYEQYF
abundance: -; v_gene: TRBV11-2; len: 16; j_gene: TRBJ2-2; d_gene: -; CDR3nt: TGTGCCAGCATCTCCTCGATTGGGGGGGCCATCGGGGAGCTGTTTTTT; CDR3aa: CASISSIGGAIGELFF
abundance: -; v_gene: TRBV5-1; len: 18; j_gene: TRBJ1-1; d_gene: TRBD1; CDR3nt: TGCGCCAGCAGCTTACCTCGGACAGGGGGCTTTATGAACACTGAAGCTTTCTTT; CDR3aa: CASSLPRTGGFMNTEAFF
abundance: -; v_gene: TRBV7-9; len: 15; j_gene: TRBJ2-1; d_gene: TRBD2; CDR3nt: TGTGCCAGCAGCCCGGGACTAGCGGGAGGCAATGAGCAGTTCTTC; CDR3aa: CASSPGLAGGNEQFF
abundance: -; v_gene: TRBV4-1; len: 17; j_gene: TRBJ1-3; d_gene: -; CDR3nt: TGCGCCAGCAGCCAAGGGGCCGATCAGGGGCGAGGAAACACCATATATTTT; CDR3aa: CASSQGADQGRGNTIYF
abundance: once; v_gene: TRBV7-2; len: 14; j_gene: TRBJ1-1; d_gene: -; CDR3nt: TGTGCCAGCAGTCCCATACAACAGAACACTGAAGCTTTCTTT; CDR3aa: CASSPIQQNTEAFF
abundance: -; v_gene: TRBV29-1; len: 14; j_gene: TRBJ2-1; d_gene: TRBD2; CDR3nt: TGCAGCGTGAGGACTAGCGGGATTTTGAATGAGCAGTTCTTC; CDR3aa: CSVRTSGILNEQFF
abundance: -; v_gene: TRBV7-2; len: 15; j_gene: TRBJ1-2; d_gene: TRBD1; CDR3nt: TGTGCCAGCAGCTTAGGGGGGACAGGGGGCTATGGCTACACCTTC; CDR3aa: CASSLGGTGGYGYTF
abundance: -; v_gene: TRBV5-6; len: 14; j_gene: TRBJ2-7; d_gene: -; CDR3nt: TGTGCCAGCAGCTACTCATATGGCCAGGACGAGCAGTACTTC; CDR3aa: CASSYSYGQDEQYF
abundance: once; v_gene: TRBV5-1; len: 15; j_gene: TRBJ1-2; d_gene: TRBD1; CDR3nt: TGCGCCAGCAGCTCCAGAACAGGGGGCGAAGGGGGCTACACCTTC; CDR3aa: CASSSRTGGEGGYTF
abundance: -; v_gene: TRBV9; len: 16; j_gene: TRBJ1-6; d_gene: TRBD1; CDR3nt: TGTGCCAGCAGCGGCAGGACAGGGCCGGGTAATTCACCCCTCCACTTT; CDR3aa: CASSGRTGPGNSPLHF
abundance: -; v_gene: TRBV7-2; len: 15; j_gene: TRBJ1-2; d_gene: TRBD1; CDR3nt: TGTGCCAGCAGCTTATATTCGGGACAGAACTATGGCTACACCTTC; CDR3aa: CASSLYSGQNYGYTF
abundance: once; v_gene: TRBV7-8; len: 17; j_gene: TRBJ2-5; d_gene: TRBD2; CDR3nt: TGTGCCAGCAGCTTAGGGACTAGCGGGAGGGCGTGGGGGACCCAGTACTTC; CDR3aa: CASSLGTSGRAWGTQYF
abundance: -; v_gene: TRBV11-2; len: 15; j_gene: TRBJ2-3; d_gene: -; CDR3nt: TGTGCCAGCAGCTTAGGGCCCCACGGAGCAGATACGCAGTATTTT; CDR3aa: CASSLGPHGADTQYF
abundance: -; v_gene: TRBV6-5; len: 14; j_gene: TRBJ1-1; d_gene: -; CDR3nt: TGTGCCAGCAGTTACTCGATGGGGCACACTGAAGCTTTCTTT; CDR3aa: CASSYSMGHTEAFF
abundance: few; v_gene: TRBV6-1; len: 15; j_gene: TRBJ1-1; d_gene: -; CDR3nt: TGTGCCAGCAACGAATTTTCAGGGGAATACACTGAAGCTTTCTTT; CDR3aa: CASNEFSGEYTEAFF
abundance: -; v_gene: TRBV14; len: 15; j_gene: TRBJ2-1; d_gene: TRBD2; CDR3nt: TGTGCCAGCAGCCATCTAAGCGGGGTGAGCAATGAGCAGTTCTTC; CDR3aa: CASSHLSGVSNEQFF
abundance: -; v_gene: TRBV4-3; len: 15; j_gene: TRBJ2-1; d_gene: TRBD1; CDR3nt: TGCGCCAGCAGCCGGGGACAGGAAGGGAGCAATGAGCAGTTCTTC; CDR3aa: CASSRGQEGSNEQFF
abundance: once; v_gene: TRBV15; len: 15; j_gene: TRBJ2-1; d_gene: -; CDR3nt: TGTGCCACCAGCACCCCCTTGGGAGCGGTCGGTGAGCAGTTCTTC; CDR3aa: CATSTPLGAVGEQFF
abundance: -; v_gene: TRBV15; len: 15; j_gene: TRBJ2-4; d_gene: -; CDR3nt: TGTGCCACCAGCCCGGACAGTAATGTCAAAAACATTCAGTACTTC; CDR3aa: CATSPDSNVKNIQYF
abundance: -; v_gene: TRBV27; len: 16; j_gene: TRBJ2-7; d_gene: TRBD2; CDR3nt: TGTGCCAGCAGTTTAGGACTAGCGGGGGGGTACGGTGAGCAGTACTTC; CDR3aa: CASSLGLAGGYGEQYF
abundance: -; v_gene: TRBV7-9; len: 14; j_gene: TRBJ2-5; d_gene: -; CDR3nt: TGTTCCAGCAGCTTAGGGGGGGTTCCAGAGACCCAGTACTTC; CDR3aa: CSSSLGGVPETQYF
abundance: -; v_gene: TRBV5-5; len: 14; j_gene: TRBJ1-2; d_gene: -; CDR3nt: TGTGCCAGCAGCTTGGTACCGGGGGACTATGGCTACACCTTC; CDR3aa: CASSLVPGDYGYTF
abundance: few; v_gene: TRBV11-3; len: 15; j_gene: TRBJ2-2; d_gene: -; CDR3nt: TGTGCCAGCAGTGAGGGGGGGCACGGCACCGGGGAGCTGTTTTTT; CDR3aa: CASSEGGHGTGELFF
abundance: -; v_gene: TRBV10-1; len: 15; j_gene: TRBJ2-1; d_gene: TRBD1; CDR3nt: TGCGCCAGGGAGGACAGGGCAATACACTACAATGAGCAGTTCTTC; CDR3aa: CAREDRAIHYNEQFF
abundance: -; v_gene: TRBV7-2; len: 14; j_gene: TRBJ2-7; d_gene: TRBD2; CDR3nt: TGTGCCAGCAGCTTGGGAGGGACCTCCTACGAGCAGTACTTC; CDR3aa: CASSLGGTSYEQYF
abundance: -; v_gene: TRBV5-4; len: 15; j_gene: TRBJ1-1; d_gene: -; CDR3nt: TGTGCCAGCAGCTTGGCGGGGTACTTTAACACTGAAGCTTTCTTT; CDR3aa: CASSLAGYFNTEAFF
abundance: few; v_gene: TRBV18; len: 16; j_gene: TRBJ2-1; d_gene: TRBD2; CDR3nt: TGTGCCAGCTCACCCAGACTAGCGGGGCGTACATATGAGCAGTTCTTC; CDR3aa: CASSPRLAGRTYEQFF
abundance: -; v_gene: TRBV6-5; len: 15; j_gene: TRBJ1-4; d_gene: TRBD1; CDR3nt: TGTGCCAGCAGACCCGGACAGGGAACCATGAAGAAACTGTTTTTT; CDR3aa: CASRPGQGTMKKLFF
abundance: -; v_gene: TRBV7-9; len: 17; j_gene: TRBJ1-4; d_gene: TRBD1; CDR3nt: TGTGCCAGCAGCTTTCGGCTATCCGGACAGGGGAGTGAAAAACTGTTTTTT; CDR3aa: CASSFRLSGQGSEKLFF
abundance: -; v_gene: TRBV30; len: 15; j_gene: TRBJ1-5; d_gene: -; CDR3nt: TGTGCCTGGAGTGTACTAAAACCGGGGAATCAGCCCCAGCATTTT; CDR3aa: CAWSVLKPGNQPQHF
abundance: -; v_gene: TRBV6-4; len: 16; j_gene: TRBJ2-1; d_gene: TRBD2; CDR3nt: TGTGCCAGCAGTGAGACTAGCGGGAACCCCTACAATGAGCAGTTCTTC; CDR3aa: CASSETSGNPYNEQFF
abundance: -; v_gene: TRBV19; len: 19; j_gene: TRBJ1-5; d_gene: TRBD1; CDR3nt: TGTGCCAGTAGTCACAGGGGGCAACAAGTTCTTAAGGGCAATCAGCCCCAGCATTTT; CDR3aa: CASSHRGQQVLKGNQPQHF
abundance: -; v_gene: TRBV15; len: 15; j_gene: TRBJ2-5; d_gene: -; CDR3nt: TGTGCCACCAGCAGAGATCTGGGGGGCCAAGAGACCCAGTACTTC; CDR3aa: CATSRDLGGQETQYF
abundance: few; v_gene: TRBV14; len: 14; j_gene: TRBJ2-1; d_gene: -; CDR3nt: TGTGCCAGCAGCCAGAGGGACACCAACAATGAGCAGTTCTTC; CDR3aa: CASSQRDTNNEQFF